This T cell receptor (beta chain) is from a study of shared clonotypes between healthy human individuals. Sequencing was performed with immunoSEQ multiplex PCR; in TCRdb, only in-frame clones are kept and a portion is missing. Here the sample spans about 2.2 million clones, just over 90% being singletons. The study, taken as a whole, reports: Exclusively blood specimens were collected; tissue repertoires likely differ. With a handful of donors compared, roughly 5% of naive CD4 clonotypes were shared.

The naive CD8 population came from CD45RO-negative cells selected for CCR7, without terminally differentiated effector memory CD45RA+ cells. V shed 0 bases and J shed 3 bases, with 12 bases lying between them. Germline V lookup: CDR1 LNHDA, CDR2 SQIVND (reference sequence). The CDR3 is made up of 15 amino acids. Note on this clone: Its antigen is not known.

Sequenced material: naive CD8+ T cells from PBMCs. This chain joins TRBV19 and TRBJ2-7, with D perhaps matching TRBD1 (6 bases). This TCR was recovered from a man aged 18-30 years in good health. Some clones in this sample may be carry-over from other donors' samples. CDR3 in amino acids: CASSIDPTGYYEQYF. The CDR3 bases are TGTGCCAGTAGTATAGATCCGACAGGTTACTACGAGCAGTACTTC.